This T cell receptor beta chain came from a study of early T cells in non-severe SARS-CoV-2 infection. Attachment of unique molecular identifiers was made to individual cDNA molecules. TCRdb itself ran the 5' RACE reads through MiXCR, one entry per CDR3 protein. The table records 85,000 to 100,000 distinct CDR3 sequences, under 15% of them present only once. V lost 7 bases, J lost 1 base, and 9 bases lay in between. The CDR3 extends over 12 amino acids. Germline V gene sequence: CDR1 DFQATT, CDR2 SNEGSKA (reference sequence). At least ten counts were recorded for this clonotype. The sample comprised whole blood. The sequence was obtained from an adult who was a healthcare worker with PCR-confirmed SARS-CoV-2 infection or an uninfected control (not recorded which). The rearrangement uses TRBV20-1 and TRBJ2-3; no clear D. The CDR3 coding sequence is TGCAGTGGCGCGATGGGCACAGATACGCAGTATTTT. Its translation: CSGAMGTDTQYF.